This T cell receptor (beta chain) was captured in a study of cytomegalovirus exposure and HLA in healthy donors. Findings and limits, study-wide: By a later analysis, the bulk of CMV-associated TCR beta chains appeared HLA-restricted. In a later analysis, at a false discovery rate of 0.05, about 17,000 TCR beta sequences matched HLA alleles. Donors belonging to an Asian-associated ancestry cluster reportedly showed fewer N-insertions in productive TCRs than the roughly 680-donor mean, according to what a later analysis found.

Note on this clone: Its antigen is unidentified.

The PCR made use of 60 Vbeta and 13 Jbeta primers. Profiling relied on immunoSEQ multiplex PCR, and the TCRdb table lists in-frame clones only, not all of them. Among about 180,000 clones listed, 65% to 85% were seen once. The CDR3 totals 13 residues. CDR1 and CDR2 (germline): SGDLS, YYNGEE. The V gene lost 2 bases and the J gene lost 2 bases, with 5 bases spanning the gap. Material for sequencing was PBMCs. This receptor was taken from a man aged 60 to 69 in good health and CMV-seronegative. The chain couples TRBV9 to TRBJ2-1; D unresolved. CDR3 bases: TGTGCCAGCAGCGTCGGTACCTACAATGAGCAGTTCTTC. Translated: CASSVGTYNEQFF.